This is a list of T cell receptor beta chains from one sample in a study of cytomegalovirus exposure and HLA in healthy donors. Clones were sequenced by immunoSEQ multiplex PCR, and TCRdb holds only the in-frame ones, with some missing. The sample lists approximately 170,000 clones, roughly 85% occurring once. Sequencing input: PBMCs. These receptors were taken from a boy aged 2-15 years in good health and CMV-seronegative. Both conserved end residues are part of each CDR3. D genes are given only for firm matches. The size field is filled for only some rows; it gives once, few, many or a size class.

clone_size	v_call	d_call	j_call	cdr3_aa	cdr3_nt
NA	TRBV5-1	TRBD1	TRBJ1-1	CASSLESPRLTSGQLNTEAFF	TGCGCCAGCAGCTTGGAATCCCCCCGCTTGACGTCGGGACAGTTGAACACTGAAGCTTTCTTT
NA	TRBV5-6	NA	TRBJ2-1	CASSWTTGLGNEQFF	TGTGCCAGCAGCTGGACGACAGGATTGGGGAATGAGCAGTTCTTC
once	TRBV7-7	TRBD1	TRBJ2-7	CASSRGQGYEQYF	TGTGCTAGCAGCAGGGGACAGGGCTACGAGCAGTACTTC
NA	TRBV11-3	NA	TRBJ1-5	CASSSRLQGQPQHF	TGTGCCAGCAGCTCGAGACTGCAGGGACAGCCCCAGCATTTT
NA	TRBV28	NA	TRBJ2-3	CASAPDRKSTDTQYF	TGTGCCAGCGCACCGGACAGAAAGAGCACAGATACGCAGTATTTT
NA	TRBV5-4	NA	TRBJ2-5	CASSLGASDETQYF	TGTGCCAGCAGCTTGGGAGCTAGCGATGAGACCCAGTACTTC
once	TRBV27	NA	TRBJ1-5	CASSLGPNQPQHF	TGTGCCAGCAGTTTGGGGCCCAATCAGCCCCAGCATTTT
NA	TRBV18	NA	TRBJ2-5	CASANEAGETQYF	TGTGCCAGCGCAAACGAAGCGGGTGAGACCCAGTACTTC
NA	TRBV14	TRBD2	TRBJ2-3	CASSTTSGGTDTQYF	TGTGCCAGCAGCACGACTAGCGGGGGCACAGATACGCAGTATTTT
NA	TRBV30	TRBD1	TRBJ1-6	CAWEPGTGGSPLHF	TGTGCCTGGGAACCCGGGACAGGCGGTTCACCCCTCCACTTT
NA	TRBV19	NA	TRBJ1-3	CATNQGSGNTIYF	TGTGCCACGAACCAGGGCTCTGGAAACACCATATATTTT
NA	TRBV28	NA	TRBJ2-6	CASGKRQAGANVLTF	TGTGCCAGCGGAAAAAGACAGGCTGGGGCCAACGTCCTGACTTTC
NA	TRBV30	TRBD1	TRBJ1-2	CAADRGIGDGYTF	TGTGCCGCGGACAGGGGAATTGGTGATGGCTACACCTTC
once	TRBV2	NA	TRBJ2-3	CASSEAPRGPGTDTQYF	TGTGCCAGCAGTGAAGCCCCGCGGGGGCCCGGCACAGATACGCAGTATTTT
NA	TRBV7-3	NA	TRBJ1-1	CASSPATGANTEAFF	TGTGCCAGCAGTCCCGCGACAGGAGCGAACACTGAAGCCTTCTTT
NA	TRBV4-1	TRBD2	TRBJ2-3	CASSFTSGGQSRDTQYF	TGCGCCAGCAGCTTTACTAGCGGGGGCCAAAGCAGAGATACGCAGTATTTT
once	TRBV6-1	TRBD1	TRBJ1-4	CASRKQGGDWEKLFF	TGTGCCAGCAGAAAGCAGGGGGGCGATTGGGAAAAACTGTTTTTT
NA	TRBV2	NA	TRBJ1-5	CASIIDSNSNQPQHF	TGTGCCAGCATAATAGACTCTAATAGCAATCAGCCCCAGCATTTT
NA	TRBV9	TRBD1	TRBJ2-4	CASSVGQGISIQYF	TGTGCCAGCAGCGTAGGACAGGGGATAAGCATTCAGTACTTC
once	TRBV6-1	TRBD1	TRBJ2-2	CASSATGVVSGELFF	TGTGCCAGCAGTGCAACAGGGGTTGTGTCCGGGGAGCTGTTTTTT
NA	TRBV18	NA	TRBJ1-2	CASSPGGDNYGYTF	TGTGCCAGCTCACCAGGTGGAGATAACTATGGCTACACCTTC
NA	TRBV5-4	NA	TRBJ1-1	CASSLLGEGSTEAFF	TGTGCCAGCAGCTTGCTCGGGGAAGGGAGCACTGAAGCTTTCTTT
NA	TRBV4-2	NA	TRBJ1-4	CASSQDDSEKLFF	TGTGCCAGCAGCCAAGATGATAGCGAAAAACTGTTTTTT
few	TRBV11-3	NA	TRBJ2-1	CASSSGNNEQFF	TGTGCCAGCAGCTCAGGGAACAATGAGCAGTTCTTC
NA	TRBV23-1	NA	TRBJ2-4	CASSPRGGKIAKNIQYF	TGCGCCAGCAGTCCCCGAGGGGGAAAAATAGCCAAAAACATTCAGTACTTC
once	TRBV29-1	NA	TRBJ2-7	CSVATGPTSSYEQYF	TGCAGCGTTGCCACAGGCCCAACCAGCTCCTACGAGCAGTACTTC
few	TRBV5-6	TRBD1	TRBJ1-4	CASSGDRVNEKLFF	TGTGCCAGCAGCGGGGACAGGGTAAATGAAAAACTGTTTTTT
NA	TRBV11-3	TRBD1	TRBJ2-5	CASSPNPLRQGARGGTQYF	TGTGCCAGCAGCCCCAACCCCCTTCGACAGGGGGCGCGGGGTGGGACCCAGTACTTC
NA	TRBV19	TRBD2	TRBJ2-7	CASSVLAGREQYF	TGTGCCAGTAGTGTTCTAGCGGGACGCGAGCAGTACTTC
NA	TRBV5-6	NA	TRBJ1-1	CAAQRATDTEAFF	TGTGCTGCACAGCGGGCCACGGACACTGAAGCTTTCTTT
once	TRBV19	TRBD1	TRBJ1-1	CASSLGTGGLVGTEAFF	TGTGCCAGTAGTCTGGGAACAGGGGGCTTAGTAGGGACTGAAGCTTTCTTT
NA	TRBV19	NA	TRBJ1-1	CASSLGTEAFF	TGTGCCAGTAGCTTGGGGACAGAAGCTTTCTTT
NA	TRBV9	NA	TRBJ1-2	CASSVDGTTNYGYTF	TGTGCCAGCAGCGTAGATGGCACGACTAACTATGGCTACACCTTC
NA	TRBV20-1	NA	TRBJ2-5	CSARAVETQYF	TGCAGTGCTAGAGCGGTCGAGACCCAGTACTTC
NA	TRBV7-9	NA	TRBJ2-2	CASSTGRYTGELFF	TGTGCCAGCTCGACGGGAAGATACACCGGGGAGCTGTTTTTT
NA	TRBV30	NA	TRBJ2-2	CAWSVGLLASYGELFF	TGTGCCTGGAGTGTAGGTTTACTAGCTTCGTACGGGGAGCTGTTTTTT
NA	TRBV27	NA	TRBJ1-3	CASSLSAGPGNTIYF	TGTGCCAGCAGTTTATCAGCAGGGCCTGGAAACACCATATATTTT
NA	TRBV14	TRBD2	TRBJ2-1	CASSQEIRAGGRDNEQFF	TGTGCCAGCAGCCAAGAAATCAGAGCGGGAGGGCGAGACAATGAGCAGTTCTTC
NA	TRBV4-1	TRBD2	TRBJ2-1	CASSQDPLGLAGYNEQFF	TGCGCCAGCAGCCAAGATCCGTTGGGGCTAGCGGGTTACAATGAGCAGTTCTTC
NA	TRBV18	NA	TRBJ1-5	CASSPREVKNQPQHF	TGTGCCAGCTCACCACGGGAGGTCAAAAATCAGCCCCAGCATTTT
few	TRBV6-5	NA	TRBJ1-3	CAIGATGLPGNTIYF	TGTGCCATCGGGGCGACAGGTTTGCCTGGAAACACCATATATTTT
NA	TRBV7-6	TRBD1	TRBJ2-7	CASSLAATGGPEQYF	TGTGCCAGCAGCTTAGCAGCGACAGGGGGCCCGGAGCAGTACTTC
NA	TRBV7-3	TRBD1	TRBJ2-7	CASSLKQGPYEQYF	TGTGCCAGCAGCTTAAAACAGGGGCCCTACGAGCAGTACTTC
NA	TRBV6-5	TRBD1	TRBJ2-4	CASSSGTGHIQYF	TGTGCCAGCAGTTCCGGGACAGGGCACATTCAGTACTTC
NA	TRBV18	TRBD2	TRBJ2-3	CASSPPTSGGQDTQYF	TGTGCCAGCTCACCGCCGACTAGCGGGGGGCAAGATACGCAGTATTTT
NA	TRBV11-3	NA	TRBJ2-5	CASSLGPNGETQYF	TGTGCCAGCAGCTTAGGGCCTAACGGGGAGACCCAGTACTTC
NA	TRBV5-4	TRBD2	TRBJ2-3	CASSFRTSGTDTQYF	TGTGCCAGCAGCTTCAGGACTAGCGGCACAGATACGCAGTATTTT
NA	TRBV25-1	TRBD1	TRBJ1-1	CASSESGQGAGEAFF	TGTGCCAGCAGTGAATCGGGACAGGGGGCCGGGGAAGCTTTCTTT
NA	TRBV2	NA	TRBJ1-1	CASSDIRGQWARAFF	TGTGCCAGCAGTGATATTAGGGGACAATGGGCTAGAGCTTTCTTT
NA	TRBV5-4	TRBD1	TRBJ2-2	CASSVDRTSAGELFF	TGTGCCAGCAGCGTGGACAGGACGTCCGCCGGGGAGCTGTTTTTT
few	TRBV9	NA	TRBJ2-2	CASSDGRDSLAGELFF	TGTGCCAGCAGCGATGGGCGGGACAGCCTTGCCGGGGAGCTGTTTTTT
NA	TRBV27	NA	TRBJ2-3	CASSFLGQGGDTQYF	TGTGCCAGCAGTTTCCTTGGCCAGGGTGGAGATACGCAGTATTTT
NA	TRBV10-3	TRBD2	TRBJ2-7	CAISPTSGTSYEQYF	TGTGCCATCAGTCCGACTAGCGGCACCTCCTACGAGCAGTACTTC
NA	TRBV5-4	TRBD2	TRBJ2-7	CASSSWTRNHEQYF	TGTGCCAGCAGCTCCTGGACTAGGAACCACGAGCAGTACTTC
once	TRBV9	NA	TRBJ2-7	CASSVGSREGYEQYF	TGTGCCAGCAGCGTAGGGTCTCGGGAAGGGTACGAGCAGTACTTC
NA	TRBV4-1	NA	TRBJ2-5	CASTNSEIGGTQYF	TGCGCCAGCACCAATTCAGAGATAGGGGGAACCCAGTACTTC
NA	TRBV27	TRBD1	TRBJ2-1	CASSERDRERYLGYNEQFF	TGTGCCAGCAGTGAGCGGGACAGGGAACGGTACCTGGGGTACAATGAGCAGTTCTTC